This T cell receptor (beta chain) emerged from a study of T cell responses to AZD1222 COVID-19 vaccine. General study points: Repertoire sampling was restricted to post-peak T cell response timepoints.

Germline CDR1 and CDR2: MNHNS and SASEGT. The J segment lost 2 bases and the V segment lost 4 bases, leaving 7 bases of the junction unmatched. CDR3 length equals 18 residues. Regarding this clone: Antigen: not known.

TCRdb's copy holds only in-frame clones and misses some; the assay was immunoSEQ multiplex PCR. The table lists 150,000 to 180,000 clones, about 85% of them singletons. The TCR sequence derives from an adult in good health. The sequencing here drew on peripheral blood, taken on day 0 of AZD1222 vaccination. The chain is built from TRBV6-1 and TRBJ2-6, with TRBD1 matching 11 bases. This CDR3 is CASSALRDRGTGANVLTF. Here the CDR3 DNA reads TGTGCCAGCAGTGCCCTCCGGGACAGGGGGACTGGGGCCAACGTCCTGACTTTC.